This entry concerns a single T cell receptor (beta chain). This entry comes from a study of blood T cell repertoires in COVID-19. Whole-study context: The United States, Italy and Spain provided the acute and convalescent COVID-19 samples.

Authors' processing steps: Nucleated cell number was recorded as an estimate derived from reference gene primer amplification. Repertoires were generated with immunoSEQ multiplex PCR, while TCRdb's copy carries only in-frame clones and drops some. D and trimming were read from the DNA, whereas the V and J calls and clone size are those reported in that table. The profile shows 70,000 or so clones, 82% of them singletons. The CDR3 is made up of 16 amino acids. The germline gives CDR1 MDHEN, CDR2 SYDVKM. The J segment lost 7 bases and the V segment lost 7 bases, leaving 13 bases of the junction unmatched.

The receptor was derived from a human donor in a cohort sampled during active COVID-19. The rearrangement joins TRBV28 to TRBJ1-4, with 9 bases identical to TRBD1. Sequences were obtained from peripheral blood. CDR3 sequence reads: CASTRTGETSLEKLFF. As DNA, the CDR3 is TGTGCCAGCACCCGGACAGGGGAAACATCCCTTGAAAAACTGTTTTTT.